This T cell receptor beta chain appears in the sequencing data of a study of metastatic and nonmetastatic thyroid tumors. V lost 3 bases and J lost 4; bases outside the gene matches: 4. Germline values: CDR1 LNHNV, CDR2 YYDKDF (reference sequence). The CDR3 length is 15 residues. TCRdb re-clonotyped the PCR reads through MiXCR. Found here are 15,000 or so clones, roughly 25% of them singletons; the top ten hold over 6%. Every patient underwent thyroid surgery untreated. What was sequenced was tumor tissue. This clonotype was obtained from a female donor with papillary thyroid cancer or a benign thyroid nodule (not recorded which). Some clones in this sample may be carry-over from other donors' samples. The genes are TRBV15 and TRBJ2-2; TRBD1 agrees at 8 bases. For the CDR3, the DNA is TGTGCCACCAGCAGCAGGGGGCCGGGCACCGGGGAGCTGTTTTTT. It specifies CATSSRGPGTGELFF.